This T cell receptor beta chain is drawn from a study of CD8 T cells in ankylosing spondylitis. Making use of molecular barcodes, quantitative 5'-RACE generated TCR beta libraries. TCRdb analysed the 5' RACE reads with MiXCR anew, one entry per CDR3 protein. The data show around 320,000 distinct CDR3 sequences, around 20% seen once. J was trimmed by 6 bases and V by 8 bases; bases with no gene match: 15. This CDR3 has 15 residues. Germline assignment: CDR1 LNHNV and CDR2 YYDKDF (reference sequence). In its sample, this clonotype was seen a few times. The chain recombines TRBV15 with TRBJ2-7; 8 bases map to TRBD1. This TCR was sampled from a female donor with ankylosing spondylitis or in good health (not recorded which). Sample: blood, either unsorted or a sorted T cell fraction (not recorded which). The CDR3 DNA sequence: TGTGCCACCTCGATGTGGGCAGGGGGCTTAGGCGAGCAGTACTTC. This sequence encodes CATSMWAGGLGEQYF.